These T cell receptor beta chains were read from a single sample in a study of T cell responses to AZD1222 COVID-19 vaccine. Generated by immunoSEQ multiplex PCR, the TCRdb table keeps only in-frame clones and is missing some. This table has about 100,000 clones, less than 90% appearing once. The starting material was peripheral blood, obtained on day 0 of AZD1222 vaccination. The receptors were gathered from an adult in good health. Both conserved end residues are part of each CDR3. The D gene is left open where the match is weak. Rows may omit the clone size; those that give it use once, few, many or a size class.

V gene	J gene	D gene	clone size	CDR3 protein	CDR3 DNA
TRBV5-1	TRBJ2-7	-	once	CASSLGPSFGSYEQYF	TGCGCCAGCAGCTTGGGCCCCTCCTTTGGGAGCTACGAGCAGTACTTC
TRBV10-3	TRBJ2-3	-	-	CAIRLTGTGFTDTQYF	TGTGCCATCAGACTGACCGGGACCGGGTTCACAGATACGCAGTATTTT
TRBV10-2	TRBJ1-5	-	few	CASSPSDSNQPQHF	TGCGCCAGCAGCCCCTCGGATAGCAATCAGCCCCAGCATTTT
TRBV6-2/TRBV6-3	TRBJ2-3	-	-	CASSLTTLHTDTQYF	TGTGCCAGCAGTTTAACCACTCTTCACACAGATACGCAGTATTTT
TRBV2	TRBJ2-7	TRBD1	-	CASSEAGTGGYEQYF	TGTGCCAGCAGTGAAGCCGGGACAGGGGGCTACGAGCAGTACTTC
TRBV19	TRBJ1-3	TRBD1	-	CASSPEPGQSRSGNTIYF	TGTGCCAGTAGTCCCGAGCCGGGACAGTCACGCTCTGGAAACACCATATATTTT
TRBV5-1	TRBJ2-5	-	-	CASSGGGRETQYF	TGCGCCAGCAGCGGAGGGGGCCGAGAGACCCAGTACTTC
TRBV13	TRBJ2-7	-	once	CASSSSGGLNEQYF	TGTGCCAGCAGCAGCTCCGGGGGCCTGAACGAGCAGTACTTC
TRBV12-5	TRBJ1-6	-	-	CASGLVGQDSYNSPLHF	TGTGCTAGTGGTTTGGTAGGGCAGGACAGCTATAATTCACCCCTCCACTTT
TRBV13	TRBJ2-2	-	-	CASSESFGELFF	TGTGCCAGCAGCGAGAGCTTCGGGGAGCTGTTTTTT
TRBV19	TRBJ1-2	TRBD1	once	CASSDTGGYGYTF	TGTGCCAGTAGTGATACAGGGGGGTATGGCTACACCTTC
TRBV19	TRBJ1-2	TRBD1	-	CASKTSGQGADGYTF	TGTGCCAGTAAAACCTCGGGACAGGGGGCAGATGGCTACACCTTC
TRBV28	TRBJ1-5	-	-	CASSRQVVYQPQHF	TGTGCCAGCTCGCGACAGGTCGTTTATCAGCCCCAGCATTTT
TRBV7-8	TRBJ2-5	TRBD2	-	CASTFTRPGLAGEETQYF	TGTGCCAGCACCTTTACCCGTCCGGGACTAGCGGGAGAAGAGACCCAGTACTTC
TRBV5-1	TRBJ1-6	-	-	CASSLTFPNSPLHF	TGCGCCAGCAGTTTAACATTCCCTAATTCACCCCTCCACTTT
TRBV6-6	TRBJ1-2	TRBD1	few	CAGGQGSNYGYTF	TGTGCCGGGGGACAGGGCTCTAACTATGGCTACACCTTC
TRBV24-1	TRBJ2-1	-	once	CATSDLRHGEQFF	TGTGCCACCAGTGATTTGCGGCATGGTGAGCAGTTCTTC